Listed below are T cell receptor beta chains from one sample, sequenced in a study of blood T cells in healthy people across ages. Each CDR3 protein gets one entry after TCRdb re-called the 5' RACE reads with MiXCR. Found here are about a million distinct CDR3 sequences, just over 50% of them singletons; the top ten hold over 20%. The specimen was blood. The receptors originated from an older woman in good health. Both conserved end residues are part of each CDR3. A D gene is named only where the DNA matches it firmly. Size is stated for part of the rows, as once, few or many counts, or as a class when the clone is expanded.

CDR3aa: CANSLQLNEKLFF; CDR3nt: TGTGCCAACAGTTTACAGCTTAATGAAAAACTGTTTTTT; d_gene: .; j_gene: TRBJ1-4; v_gene: TRBV27; abundance: .
CDR3aa: CASSRNLGPDTQYF; CDR3nt: TGTGCCAGCAGCCGAAACTTGGGGCCAGATACGCAGTATTTT; d_gene: .; j_gene: TRBJ2-3; v_gene: TRBV27; abundance: few
CDR3aa: CSATLRQGPYTDTQYF; CDR3nt: TGCAGTGCCACCCTGCGACAGGGGCCCTACACAGATACGCAGTATTTT; d_gene: TRBD1; j_gene: TRBJ2-3; v_gene: TRBV20-1; abundance: few
CDR3aa: CATSDLLGKGHNEQFF; CDR3nt: TGTGCCACCAGTGATTTGCTGGGCAAAGGACACAATGAGCAGTTCTTC; d_gene: .; j_gene: TRBJ2-1; v_gene: TRBV24-1; abundance: .
CDR3aa: CASSSYRLLTDTQYF; CDR3nt: TGTGCCAGCAGCTCATACAGGCTTCTCACAGATACGCAGTATTTT; d_gene: .; j_gene: TRBJ2-3; v_gene: TRBV5-8; abundance: once
CDR3aa: CSAPPLGLAGEQETQYF; CDR3nt: TGCAGTGCTCCACCACTGGGACTAGCGGGCGAACAAGAGACCCAGTACTTC; d_gene: TRBD2; j_gene: TRBJ2-5; v_gene: TRBV20-1; abundance: .
CDR3aa: CASSYSSQPLEQFF; CDR3nt: TGTGCCAGCAGTTACTCTTCGCAGCCTTTAGAGCAGTTCTTC; d_gene: .; j_gene: TRBJ2-1; v_gene: TRBV6-2/TRBV6-3; abundance: few
CDR3aa: CASTLTGFSNQPQHF; CDR3nt: TGTGCCAGCACCTTAACAGGGTTTAGCAATCAGCCCCAGCATTTT; d_gene: .; j_gene: TRBJ1-5; v_gene: TRBV28; abundance: .
CDR3aa: CAVRGYQETQYF; CDR3nt: TGTGCCGTGCGCGGGTACCAAGAGACCCAGTACTTC; d_gene: .; j_gene: TRBJ2-5; v_gene: TRBV28; abundance: many
CDR3aa: CASSLESRNNEQYF; CDR3nt: TGTGCCAGCAGTTTAGAGTCTAGGAACAATGAGCAGTACTTC; d_gene: .; j_gene: TRBJ2-7; v_gene: TRBV12-3/TRBV12-4; abundance: .
CDR3aa: CASSTGGGIYEQFF; CDR3nt: TGCGCCAGCAGTACAGGGGGCGGAATCTATGAGCAGTTCTTC; d_gene: TRBD1; j_gene: TRBJ2-1; v_gene: TRBV5-1; abundance: few
CDR3aa: CSALDGGTDTQYF; CDR3nt: TGCAGTGCTCTAGACGGGGGGACGGATACGCAGTATTTT; d_gene: TRBD2; j_gene: TRBJ2-3; v_gene: TRBV20-1; abundance: .
CDR3aa: CATSRGDRYTDTQYF; CDR3nt: TGTGCCACCAGCAGGGGGGACAGATACACAGATACGCAGTATTTT; d_gene: TRBD1; j_gene: TRBJ2-3; v_gene: TRBV15; abundance: many
CDR3aa: CASSFGSFMGEQYF; CDR3nt: TGTGCCAGCAGTTTTGGTAGTTTCATGGGCGAGCAGTACTTC; d_gene: .; j_gene: TRBJ2-7; v_gene: TRBV12-3/TRBV12-4; abundance: .
CDR3aa: CASSANRDFRNEQFF; CDR3nt: TGTGCCAGCAGCGCGAACCGGGACTTCCGCAATGAGCAGTTCTTC; d_gene: .; j_gene: TRBJ2-1; v_gene: TRBV11-2; abundance: .
CDR3aa: CASFGNLDTNYGYTF; CDR3nt: TGTGCCAGCTTCGGAAACCTGGACACCAACTATGGCTACACCTTC; d_gene: .; j_gene: TRBJ1-2; v_gene: TRBV4-2; abundance: few